A selection of T cell receptor beta chains follows, all from one sample in a study of identical twins. MiXCR was run by TCRdb on the 5' RACE reads, yielding one entry per CDR3 protein. Among 200,000 to 250,000 distinct CDR3 sequences, around 7.6% were seen once, and the ten largest hold under 6%. The same data also contributed to another study, on yellow fever vaccine responses in identical twins.

Specimen: CD8+ T cells sorted from blood. Receptors originate from a woman under 30 in good health. CDR3s include the opening cysteine and the closing phenylalanine or tryptophan. A D gene is named only where the DNA matches it firmly. The size entry is marked missing in some rows and otherwise reads once, few, many or a size class.

size	V	J	D	CDR3	DNA
few	TRBV27	TRBJ2-1	NA	CASSHLGNEQFF	TGTGCCAGCAGTCACCTTGGCAATGAGCAGTTCTTC
NA	TRBV28	TRBJ1-5	NA	CASSLWFRVGSGNQPQHF	TGTGCCAGCAGTTTGTGGTTCCGGGTTGGCAGTGGCAATCAGCCCCAGCATTTT
NA	TRBV20-1	TRBJ2-3	TRBD1	CSASPTDRVYTDTQYF	TGCAGTGCTTCGCCGACGGACAGGGTTTACACAGATACGCAGTATTTT
many	TRBV10-3	TRBJ2-6	TRBD1	CAAWDSLSGANVLTF	TGTGCCGCATGGGACAGCCTCTCTGGGGCCAACGTCCTGACTTTC
NA	TRBV5-5	TRBJ2-7	TRBD2	CASSFREGTYEQYF	TGTGCCAGCAGCTTCCGGGAGGGAACTTACGAGCAGTACTTC
few	TRBV28	TRBJ1-1	TRBD1	CASSSHRDRGRTEAFF	TGTGCCAGCAGTTCCCACCGGGACAGGGGGAGGACTGAAGCTTTCTTT
many	TRBV7-9	TRBJ2-2	TRBD2	CASSFPVAGANTGELFF	TGTGCCAGCAGCTTTCCGGTAGCGGGAGCGAACACCGGGGAGCTGTTTTTT
many	TRBV11-2	TRBJ1-1	NA	CASSLAGNRENTEAFF	TGTGCCAGCAGCTTAGCGGGAAATAGAGAGAACACTGAAGCTTTCTTT
few	TRBV15	TRBJ2-2	TRBD2	CATSLIAGGPSGELFF	TGTGCCACCAGCCTCATAGCGGGGGGGCCATCCGGGGAGCTGTTTTTT
NA	TRBV20-1	TRBJ1-6	TRBD1	CSARDDRGSYNSPLHF	TGCAGTGCTAGGGATGACAGGGGTTCCTATAATTCACCCCTCCACTTT
many	TRBV29-1	TRBJ2-7	NA	CSVDNDRIPYEQYF	TGCAGCGTAGATAACGACAGGATTCCCTACGAGCAGTACTTC
NA	TRBV12-3/TRBV12-4	TRBJ2-2	NA	CASSSSEKAGELFF	TGTGCCAGCAGTTCATCGGAGAAGGCTGGGGAGCTGTTTTTT
NA	TRBV7-8	TRBJ2-1	NA	CASSARQGEQFF	TGTGCCAGCAGCGCCCGACAAGGTGAGCAGTTCTTC
many	TRBV12-3/TRBV12-4	TRBJ1-1	NA	CASSAQGLGFINTEAFF	TGTGCCAGCAGCGCGCAGGGGTTGGGCTTCATTAACACTGAAGCTTTCTTT
NA	TRBV27	TRBJ2-7	TRBD2	CASSSGLAGREQYF	TGTGCCAGCAGTTCGGGACTAGCGGGTAGAGAGCAGTACTTC
NA	TRBV3-1	TRBJ2-3	NA	CASTEGGGADTQYF	TGTGCCAGCACCGAGGGGGGAGGGGCAGATACGCAGTATTTT
many	TRBV4-2	TRBJ1-4	NA	CASSPQGGGGPVNEKLFF	TGTGCCAGCAGCCCCCAGGGAGGGGGAGGACCGGTGAATGAAAAACTGTTTTTT
many	TRBV12-3/TRBV12-4	TRBJ2-7	TRBD2	CASSLAGVLREQYF	TGTGCCAGCAGCCTAGCGGGGGTGCTACGCGAGCAGTACTTC
few	TRBV29-1	TRBJ2-5	TRBD2	CSVEEGASGVAETQYF	TGCAGCGTTGAAGAAGGAGCTAGCGGGGTAGCAGAGACCCAGTACTTC
many	TRBV12-3/TRBV12-4	TRBJ2-1	NA	CASRSFGAPPYNEQFF	TGTGCCAGCAGGTCTTTTGGGGCACCCCCCTACAATGAGCAGTTCTTC
NA	TRBV2	TRBJ2-1	TRBD2	CASRPGTSGGHLYNEQFF	TGTGCCAGCCGCCCCGGGACTAGCGGGGGGCATCTCTACAATGAGCAGTTCTTC
once	TRBV27	TRBJ2-3	NA	CASRDWDSTDTQYF	TGTGCCAGCAGGGATTGGGACAGCACAGATACGCAGTATTTT
few	TRBV20-1	TRBJ2-7	NA	CSAPPRGDRSAEQYF	TGCAGTGCTCCGCCGCGGGGGGACAGGTCGGCCGAGCAGTACTTC
few	TRBV11-3	TRBJ2-3	NA	CASSETGSPNTDTQYF	TGTGCCAGCAGCGAGACGGGGTCGCCGAACACAGATACGCAGTATTTT
many	TRBV20-1	TRBJ1-2	NA	CSARDRLEIYGYTF	TGCAGTGCTAGAGATAGGTTGGAGATCTATGGCTACACCTTC
many	TRBV20-1	TRBJ2-3	TRBD2	CSARDLLTSGDSDTQYF	TGCAGTGCTAGAGATCTCCTGACTAGCGGAGACTCAGATACGCAGTATTTT
NA	TRBV6-6	TRBJ1-1	TRBD1	CASRRTGRTEAFF	TGTGCCAGCAGAAGGACAGGGAGAACTGAAGCTTTCTTT
few	TRBV12-3/TRBV12-4	TRBJ2-6	NA	CASSFFPGPGANVLTF	TGTGCCAGCAGCTTCTTTCCTGGGCCCGGGGCCAACGTCCTGACTTTC